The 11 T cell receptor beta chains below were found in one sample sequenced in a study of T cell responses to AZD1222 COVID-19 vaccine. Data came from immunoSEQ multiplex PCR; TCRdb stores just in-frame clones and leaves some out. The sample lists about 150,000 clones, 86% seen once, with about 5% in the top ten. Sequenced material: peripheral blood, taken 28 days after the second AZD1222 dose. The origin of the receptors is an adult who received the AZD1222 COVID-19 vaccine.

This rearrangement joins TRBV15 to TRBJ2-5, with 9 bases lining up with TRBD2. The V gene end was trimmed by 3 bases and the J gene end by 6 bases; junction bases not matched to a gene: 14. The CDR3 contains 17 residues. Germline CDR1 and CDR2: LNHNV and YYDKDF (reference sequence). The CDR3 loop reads CATSRSTSGPSDQTQYF. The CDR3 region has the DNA TGTGCCACCAGCAGGTCTACTAGCGGGCCCTCGGACCAGACCCAGTACTTC.

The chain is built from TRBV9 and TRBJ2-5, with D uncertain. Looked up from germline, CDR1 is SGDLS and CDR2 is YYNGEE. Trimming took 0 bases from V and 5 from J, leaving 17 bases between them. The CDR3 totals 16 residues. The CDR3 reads CASSVVLRPVRETQYF. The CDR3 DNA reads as TGTGCCAGCAGCGTAGTCCTTCGACCTGTCCGGGAGACCCAGTACTTC. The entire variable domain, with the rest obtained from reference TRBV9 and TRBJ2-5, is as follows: DSGVTQTPKHLITATGQRVTLRCSPRSGDLSVYWYQQSLDQGLQFLIQYYNGEERAKGNILERFSAQQFPDLHSELNLSSLELGDSALYFCASSVVLRPVRETQYFGPGTRLLVL.

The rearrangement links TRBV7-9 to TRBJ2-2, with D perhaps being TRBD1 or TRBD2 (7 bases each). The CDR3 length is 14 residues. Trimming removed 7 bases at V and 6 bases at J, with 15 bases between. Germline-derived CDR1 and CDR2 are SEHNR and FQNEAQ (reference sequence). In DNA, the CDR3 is TGTGCCAGCACCCTCAGGGGGGGGTCCGGGGAGCTGTTTTTT. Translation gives CASTLRGGSGELFF.

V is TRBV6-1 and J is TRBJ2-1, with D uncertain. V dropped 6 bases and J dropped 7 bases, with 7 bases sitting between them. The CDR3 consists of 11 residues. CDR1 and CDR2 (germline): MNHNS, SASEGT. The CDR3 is CASSVRNEQFF. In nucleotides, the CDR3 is TGTGCCAGCAGCGTGAGGAATGAGCAGTTCTTC.

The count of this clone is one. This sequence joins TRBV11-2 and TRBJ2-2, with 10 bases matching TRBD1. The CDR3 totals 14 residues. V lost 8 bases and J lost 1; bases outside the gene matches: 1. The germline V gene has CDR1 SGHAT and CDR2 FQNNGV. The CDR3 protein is CASGTGENTGELFF. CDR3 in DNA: TGTGCCAGCGGGACAGGGGAGAACACCGGGGAGCTGTTTTTT. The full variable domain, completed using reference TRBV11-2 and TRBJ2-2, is EAGVAQSPRYKIIEKRQSVAFWCNPISGHATLYWYQQILGQGPKLLIQFQNNGVVDDSQLPKDRFSAERLKGVDSTLKIQPAKLEDSAVYLCASGTGENTGELFFGEGSRLTVL.

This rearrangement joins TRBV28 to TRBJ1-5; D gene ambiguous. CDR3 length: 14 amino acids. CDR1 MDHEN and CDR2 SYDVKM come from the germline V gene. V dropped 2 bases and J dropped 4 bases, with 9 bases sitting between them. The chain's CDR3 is CASSLGGENQPQHF. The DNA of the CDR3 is TGTGCCAGCAGTTTAGGCGGAGAAAATCAGCCCCAGCATTTT.

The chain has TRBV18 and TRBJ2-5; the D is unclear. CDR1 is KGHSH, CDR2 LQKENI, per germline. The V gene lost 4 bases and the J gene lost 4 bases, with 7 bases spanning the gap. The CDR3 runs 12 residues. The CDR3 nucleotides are TGTGCCAGCTCACTTCAGCGAGAGACCCAGTACTTC. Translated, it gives CASSLQRETQYF.

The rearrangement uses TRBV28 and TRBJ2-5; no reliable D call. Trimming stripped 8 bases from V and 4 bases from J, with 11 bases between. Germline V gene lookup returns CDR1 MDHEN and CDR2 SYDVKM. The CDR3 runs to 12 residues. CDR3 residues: CASGTTSETQYF. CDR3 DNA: TGTGCCAGCGGCACGACGTCAGAGACCCAGTACTTC.

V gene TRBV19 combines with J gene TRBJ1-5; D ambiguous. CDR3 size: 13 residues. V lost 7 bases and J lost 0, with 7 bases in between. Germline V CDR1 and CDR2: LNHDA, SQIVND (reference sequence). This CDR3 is CASTLYSNQPQHF. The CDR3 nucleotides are TGTGCCAGTACCCTTTATAGCAATCAGCCCCAGCATTTT.

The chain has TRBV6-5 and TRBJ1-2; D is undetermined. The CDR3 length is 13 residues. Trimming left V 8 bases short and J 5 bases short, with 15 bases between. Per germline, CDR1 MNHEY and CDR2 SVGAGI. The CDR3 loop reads CASGSVRGYGYTF. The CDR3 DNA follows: TGTGCCAGCGGTTCGGTCCGGGGTTATGGCTACACCTTC.

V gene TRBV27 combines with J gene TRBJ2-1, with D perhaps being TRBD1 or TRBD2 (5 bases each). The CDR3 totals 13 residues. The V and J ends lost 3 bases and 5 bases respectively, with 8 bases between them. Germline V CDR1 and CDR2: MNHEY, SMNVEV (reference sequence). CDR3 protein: CASSLGPDNEQFF. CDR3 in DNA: TGTGCCAGCAGTTTGGGACCGGACAATGAGCAGTTCTTC.